The present T cell receptor beta chain was sequenced within a study of T cell responses to AZD1222 COVID-19 vaccine. Timing groups of about 4 and about 12 weeks for second doses were pooled. Broader study findings: Donors were chiefly white British, with a greater number of females, and clonal diversity was perhaps underestimated. CD4 TCRs covered the whole spike, strongest at regions 160-218 and 743-854.

This clone is classed as large (0.1 to 1%). Antigen unknown. Between the trimmed V and J ends, which lost 2 bases and 0 bases, there was a span of 3 bases. This CDR3 is built from 12 residues. Germline CDR1 and CDR2: SGHRS and YFSETQ. The assay was immunoSEQ multiplex PCR, and TCRdb's table has in-frame clones only and misses some. The data show about 86,000 clones, 85% to 90% seen once. This chain links TRBV5-1 with TRBJ2-7, with D unresolved. This TCR came from an adult who received the AZD1222 COVID-19 vaccine. The input for sequencing was peripheral blood, taken 28 days after the second AZD1222 dose. As DNA, the CDR3 is TGCGCCAGCAGCTTTAGCTCCTACGAGCAGTACTTC. Translated: CASSFSSYEQYF.